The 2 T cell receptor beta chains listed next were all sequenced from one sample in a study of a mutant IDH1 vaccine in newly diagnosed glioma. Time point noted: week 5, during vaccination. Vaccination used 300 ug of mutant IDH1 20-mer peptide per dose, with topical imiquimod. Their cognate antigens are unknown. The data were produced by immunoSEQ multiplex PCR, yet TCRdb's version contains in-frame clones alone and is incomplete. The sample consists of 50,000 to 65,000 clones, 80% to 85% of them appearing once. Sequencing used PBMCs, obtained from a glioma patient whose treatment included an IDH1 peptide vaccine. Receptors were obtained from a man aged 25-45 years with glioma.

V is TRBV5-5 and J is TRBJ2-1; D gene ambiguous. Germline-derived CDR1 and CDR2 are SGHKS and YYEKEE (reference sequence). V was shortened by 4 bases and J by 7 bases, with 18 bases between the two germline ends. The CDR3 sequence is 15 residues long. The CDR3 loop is CASSPGRATRNEQFF. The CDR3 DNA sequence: TGTGCCAGCAGCCCCGGTCGGGCGACAAGGAATGAGCAGTTCTTC.

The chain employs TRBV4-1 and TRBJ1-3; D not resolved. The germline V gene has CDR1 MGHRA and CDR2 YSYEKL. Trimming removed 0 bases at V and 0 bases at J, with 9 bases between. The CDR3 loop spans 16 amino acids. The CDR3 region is CASSQEVRSSGNTIYF. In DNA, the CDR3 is TGCGCCAGCAGCCAAGAAGTAAGGAGCTCTGGAAACACCATATATTTT.